This TCR beta chain was found in a study of beta chain features in type 1 diabetes listed by TCRdb under 2018. Study-wide context: Mean age, gender distribution, total cell number and subset yield did not differ between patients and healthy donors. A total of about 110 million sorted cells were examined across all samples, and the number of cells per subset was strongly correlated with RNA yield. In the study, recently diagnosed type 1 diabetes patients and matched healthy donors were compared on the TCRB repertoires of their sorted circulating CD4+ T cell subsets. Whereas all 30 or so donors provided naive and central memory subsets, regulatory and stem cell-like memory subsets were isolated from just 8 patients and roughly eight healthy donors.

Each donor gave one peripheral blood draw, averaging around 120 mL, which was collected into heparinised tubes. Naive, central memory, regulatory and stem cell-like memory CD4+ T cells were sorted on a BD FACSAria II using a panel including CD45RO, CCR7, CD25, CD127, CD95 and CD27. Purity was above 95% for every sorted population. Right away, PBMCs were isolated by Lymphoprep density gradient centrifugation and were stained directly, with no culture step. Samples were stained and sorted in pairs, with one healthy donor and one patient per experiment, so that batch effects were minimized. Overall study outcomes, separate from this receptor: Naive, central memory and regulatory TCRB repertoires appeared to be more alike among patients than among healthy donors. A moderate but significant shortening of TCRB CDR3 length was observed in type 1 diabetes patients in all four CD4+ subsets. Because cDNA was sequenced instead of genomic DNA, activated cells with high expression could be over-represented, although the groups did not differ in activation or CD3 levels. At VDJ recombination sites, type 1 diabetes patients had fewer insertions and more deleted nucleotides, which implies abnormalities in thymic rearrangement. Because small numbers of individuals were included in the HLA sub-analyses, any influence of HLA type on TCRB rearrangement was left unresolved. Shorter templates might have been favored by PCR, but patient and control samples were amplified and corrected together, so both groups would have been affected equally by any skew.

The germline V gene yields MDHEN for CDR1 and SYDVKM for CDR2. The CDR3 numbers 14 residues from cysteine through phenylalanine. Only the CDR3 part of the read is kept: 42 bases, read in frame from the first base. V is pruned by 5 bases and J by 8 bases, leaving 11 bases of the junction without a gene match. Details on this clone: No cognate antigen has been identified for it. Qualities for individual bases were not recorded, and no much larger clone is one base off.

The High Capacity cDNA Reverse Transcription Kit was used to reverse transcribe all of the isolated RNA, meaning that expressed TCRB transcripts were what got sequenced. Deep immunoSEQ sequencing was applied to naive, central memory and regulatory T cell samples, giving an average of roughly 3.5 million total reads per sample. Sorted cells were lysed in RLT buffer, and RNA was extracted using DNase-treated RNeasy Micro or Mini kits according to cell number. Each cell subset was processed on its own to prevent cross-contamination, while patient and healthy donor samples were processed together. Using the immunoSEQ multiplex PCR, TCRB sequences were amplified from cDNA into 87-bp fragments spanning the CDR3 region. Sequencing of the amplicons was done on the Illumina HiSeq platform. The original methods were these. Synthetic template baselines were used to correct PCR bias computationally, reads within Hamming distance 2 were collapsed, and singletons that could not be merged were discarded. Reads were aligned against IMGT to assign V, D and J genes, CDR3 length and insertions or deletions at six rearrangement sites. Within each subset, clonotype counts were normalized to the number of sorted cells before true diversity and Gini coefficients were calculated with the tcR R package. The overlap coefficient, calculated on TCRB nucleotide sequences, was used to quantify repertoire sharing. Out-of-frame TCRB sequences from naive cells were analyzed as a proxy for the pre-selection repertoire. In its TCRdb copy, this immuneACCESS table keeps in-frame sequences only and misses some clones. Where compared with another copy, unresolved V genes explain less than half of these, and the others have no known cause. The V and J calls and clone size are taken from that table; D and trimming were inferred from the DNA. The sample table shows hundreds of thousands of clones, and roughly 12% are seen once. The ten largest clones take up approximately 0.015% of the sample.

Rearrangement joined TRBV28 to TRBJ1-1; TRBD1 aligns with 7 central bases. The receptor was isolated from a man in his late teens or twenties in good health. Material for sequencing was naive CD4+ T cells from blood. Read against the paper, the sample's cell subset or site label means: true naive CD4+ T cells. The sequenced DNA is TGTGCCAGCAGTCCTTCAGGGGGACAGAAAGAAGCTTTCTTT. Its product reads: CASSPSGGQKEAFF.